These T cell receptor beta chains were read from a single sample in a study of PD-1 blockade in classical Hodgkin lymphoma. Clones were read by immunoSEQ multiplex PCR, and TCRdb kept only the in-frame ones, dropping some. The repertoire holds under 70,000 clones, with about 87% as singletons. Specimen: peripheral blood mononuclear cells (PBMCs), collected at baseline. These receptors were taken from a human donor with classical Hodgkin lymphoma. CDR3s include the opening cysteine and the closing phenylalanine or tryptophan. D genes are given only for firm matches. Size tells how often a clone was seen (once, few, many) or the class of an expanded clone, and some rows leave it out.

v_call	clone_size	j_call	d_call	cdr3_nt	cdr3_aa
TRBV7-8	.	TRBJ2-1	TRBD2	TGTGCCAGCAGGGAGCGGGGGGGCCTCTATGAGCAGTTCTTC	CASRERGGLYEQFF
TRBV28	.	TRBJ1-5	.	TGTGCCAGCAGTCCCACCGAATTACAGCTTTATAGCAATCAGCCCCAGCATTTT	CASSPTELQLYSNQPQHF
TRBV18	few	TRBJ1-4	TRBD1	TGTGCCAGCTCACCAGACAGGGGGCGTAATGAAAAACTGTTTTTT	CASSPDRGRNEKLFF
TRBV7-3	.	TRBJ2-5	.	TGTGCCAGCAGCTTTGGGGCGCACGGGACCCAGTACTTC	CASSFGAHGTQYF
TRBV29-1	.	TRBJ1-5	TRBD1	TGCAGCGTTTCCTGGGACAGACTTAGCAATCAGCCCCAGCATTTT	CSVSWDRLSNQPQHF
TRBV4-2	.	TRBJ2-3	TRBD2	TGTGCCAGCAGCCTCTTAGCGGGGGGGGCCACAGATACGCAGTATTTT	CASSLLAGGATDTQYF
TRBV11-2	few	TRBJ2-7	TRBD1	TGTGCCAGCAGCTTAGAGGGGACAGGGGAGCAGTACTTC	CASSLEGTGEQYF
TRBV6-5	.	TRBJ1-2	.	TGTGCCAGCAGTTACTCTGGGGTGGTCTATGGCTACACCTTC	CASSYSGVVYGYTF
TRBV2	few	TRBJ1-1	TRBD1	TGTGCCAGCAGAACGGGACAGACGAACACTGAAGCTTTCTTT	CASRTGQTNTEAFF
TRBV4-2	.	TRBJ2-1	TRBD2	TGTGCCAGCAGCCAAGAAGAAGGGACTAGCGGGGCTAGCTCCTACAATGAGCAGTTCTTC	CASSQEEGTSGASSYNEQFF
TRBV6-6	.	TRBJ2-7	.	TGTGCCAGCAGTGGAGGGCAGGGGATTTACGAGCAGTACTTC	CASSGGQGIYEQYF
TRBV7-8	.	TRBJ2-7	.	TGTGCCAGCAGCCCGACACTTACCTACGAGCAGTACTTC	CASSPTLTYEQYF
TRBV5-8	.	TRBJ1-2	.	TGTGCCAGCAGCTTGGCCGGGACGGTTCGTAACTATGGCTACACCTTC	CASSLAGTVRNYGYTF